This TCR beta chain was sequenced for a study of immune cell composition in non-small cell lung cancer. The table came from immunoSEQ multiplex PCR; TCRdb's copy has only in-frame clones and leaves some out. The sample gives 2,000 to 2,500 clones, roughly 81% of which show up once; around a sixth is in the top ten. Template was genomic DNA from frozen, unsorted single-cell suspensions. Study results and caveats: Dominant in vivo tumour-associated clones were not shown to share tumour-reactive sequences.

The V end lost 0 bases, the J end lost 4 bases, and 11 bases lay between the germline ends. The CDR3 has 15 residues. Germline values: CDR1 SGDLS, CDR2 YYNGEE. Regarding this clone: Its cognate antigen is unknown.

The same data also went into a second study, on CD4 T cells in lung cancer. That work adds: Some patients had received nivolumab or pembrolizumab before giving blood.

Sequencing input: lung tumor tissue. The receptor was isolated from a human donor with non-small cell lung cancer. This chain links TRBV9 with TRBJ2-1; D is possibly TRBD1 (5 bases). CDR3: CASSVALAGYNEQFF. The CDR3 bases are TGTGCCAGCAGCGTAGCTTTGGCAGGGTACAATGAGCAGTTCTTC.